The 21 T cell receptor beta chains below all came from one sample that was sequenced in a study of blood T cell repertoires in COVID-19. Some clones are missing from TCRdb's copy, which holds only in-frame ones; the method was immunoSEQ multiplex PCR. The sample shows about 110,000 clones, approximately 80% of them seen only once. Sequencing input: peripheral blood. The receptors were gathered from a woman aged 70-85 years with acute or convalescent COVID-19.

The V gene is TRBV3-1 (or the pseudogene TRBV3-2), the J gene TRBJ2-5, with 7 bases fitting TRBD1. The V segment lost 0 bases and the J segment 5 bases; nucleotides outside the gene matches: 3. Germline V gene sequence: CDR1 LGHDT, CDR2 YNNKEL (reference sequence). CDR3 length: 14 amino acids. The CDR3 DNA reads TGTGCCAGCAGCCAAGATCTCAGGGGGGAGACCCAGTACTTC. The encoded protein is CASSQDLRGETQYF.

This chain joins TRBV20-1 and TRBJ2-7, with D perhaps matching TRBD2 (6 bases). Deletions cut 3 bases from V and 3 bases from J, with 21 bases between. The CDR3 contains 16 residues. Germline V gives CDR1 DFQATT, CDR2 SNEGSKA (reference sequence). CDR3 nucleotides: TGCAGTGCTAGTCTGGCGTTCGGCGGGACCCGCTACGAGCAGTACTTC. As protein: CSASLAFGGTRYEQYF.

This clone appeared once. The V call is TRBV3-1 (or the pseudogene TRBV3-2), the J call TRBJ1-1; D not resolved. With 5 bases removed from V and 1 base from J, the gap between germline ends came to 14 bases. This CDR3 contains 15 residues. The germline V gene has CDR1 LGHDT and CDR2 YNNKEL (reference sequence). CDR3 sequence (DNA): TGTGCCAGCAGCTGGCGCACAGTCGAGAACACTGAAGCTTTCTTT. Translated, it gives CASSWRTVENTEAFF.

The chain has TRBV4-2 and TRBJ2-5, with D possibly matching TRBD1 (6 bases). The CDR3 runs to 13 residues. CDR1 is LGHNA, CDR2 YNFKEQ, per germline. The V gene lost 1 base and the J gene lost 5 bases, with 8 bases spanning the gap. Here the CDR3 DNA reads TGTGCCAGCAGCCAAGGACAGGCGGAGACCCAGTACTTC. As protein: CASSQGQAETQYF.

The chain carries TRBV25-1 and TRBJ1-5; D gene unclear. The CDR3 extends over 14 amino acids. V was cut by 4 bases and J by 2 bases, with 9 bases left in between. CDR1 is MGHDK, CDR2 SYGVNS, per germline. CDR3 in DNA: TGTGCCAGCAGTGCAGTCGGGGGCAATCAGCCCCAGCATTTT. Amino acids: CASSAVGGNQPQHF.

The genes are TRBV18 and TRBJ1-1; perhaps TRBD1 as D (5 bases). This CDR3 has 15 amino acids. V was shortened by 6 bases and J by 4 bases, with 18 bases between the two germline ends. The germline V gene encodes CDR1 KGHSH and CDR2 LQKENI. The CDR3 reads CASSPNGGGGTEAFF. The CDR3 DNA reads TGTGCCAGCTCCCCCAATGGGGGGGGAGGCACTGAAGCTTTCTTT.

CDR3 bases: TGCGCCAGCAGTGATGGACAGCCTTATAACTATGGCTACACCTTC. Residues: CASSDGQPYNYGYTF. This chain uses TRBV10-1 with TRBJ1-2; a weak D match, TRBD1 (6 bases). The CDR3 is 15 residues long. Trimming pared 3 bases from V and 1 base from J, leaving 12 bases between. CDR1 and CDR2 (germline): WNHNN, SYGVQD (reference sequence).

This chain uses TRBV28 with TRBJ2-5, with a weak D call TRBD2 (7 bases). Trimming removed 5 bases from V and 5 bases from J, with 15 bases in between. This CDR3 comprises 14 residues. Germline V gives CDR1 MDHEN, CDR2 SYDVKM. The CDR3 sequence is CASSPQAGAETQYF. The CDR3, as DNA: TGTGCCAGCAGTCCCCAGGCGGGGGCCGAGACCCAGTACTTC.

This chain joins TRBV2 and TRBJ2-5, with 7 positions matching TRBD2. The germline CDR1 and CDR2 sequences are SNHLY and FYNNEI. The CDR3 is 13 residues long. With 5 bases clipped from V and 5 bases from J, the junction kept 5 bases outside the gene matches. CDR3 region: CASSNGGWETQYF. The DNA of the CDR3 is TGTGCCAGCAGTAACGGGGGGTGGGAGACCCAGTACTTC.

V usage is TRBV10-1 and J usage is TRBJ2-7; 11 nucleotides line up with TRBD2. The CDR3 is 15 residues long. V lost 6 bases and J lost 2; bases outside the gene matches: 6. Germline V gene sequence: CDR1 WNHNN, CDR2 SYGVQD (reference sequence). The CDR3 loop reads CASSLGTSGTYEQYF. The CDR3 nucleotides are TGCGCCAGCAGCCTCGGGACTAGCGGAACCTACGAGCAGTACTTC.

This chain joins TRBV10-2 and TRBJ1-5; D possibly corresponds to TRBD1 (6 bases). The germline CDR1 and CDR2 sequences are WSHSY and SAAADI. Trimming left V 3 bases short and J 1 base short, with 7 bases between. CDR3 length: 14 amino acids. In DNA form, the CDR3 reads TGCGCCAGCAGTGACACAGGGAGCAATCAGCCCCAGCATTTT. Amino acid sequence: CASSDTGSNQPQHF.

The V and J genes are TRBV5-1 and TRBJ2-5; D might be TRBD1 (5 bases). Deletions cut 0 bases from V and 5 bases from J, with 5 bases between. The CDR3 length is 12 residues. Germline V gene data show CDR1 as SGHRS and CDR2 as YFSETQ. The CDR3 is CASSLDRETQYF. CDR3 DNA: TGCGCCAGCAGCTTGGACAGGGAGACCCAGTACTTC.

About this clone itself: The identical CDR3 is also encoded by other nucleotide sequences in the sample. The chain employs TRBV18 and TRBJ2-5; D is perhaps TRBD2 (6 bases). This CDR3 has 11 amino acids. The germline V gene has CDR1 KGHSH and CDR2 LQKENI. Trimming pared 6 bases from V and 5 bases from J, leaving 7 bases between. The CDR3 nucleotides read TGTGCCAGCTCCCGGGGGGAGACCCAGTACTTC. This codes for CASSRGETQYF. The whole variable domain, filled in from reference TRBV18 and TRBJ2-5, reads NAGVMQNPRHLVRRRGQEARLRCSPMKGHSHVYWYRQLPEEGLKFMVYLQKENIIDESGMPKERFSAEFPKEGPSILRIQQVVRGDSAAYFCASSRGETQYFGPGTRLLVL.

V and J are TRBV7-3 and TRBJ2-6; maybe TRBD1 (6 bases). The germline V gene has CDR1 SGHTA and CDR2 FQGTGA. The CDR3 runs 16 residues. V gave up 3 bases and J gave up 0 bases, with 9 bases separating them. The CDR3: CASSLDSSSGANVLTF. CDR3 DNA: TGTGCCAGCAGCTTGGACAGTAGCTCTGGGGCCAACGTCCTGACTTTC. Combining the CDR3 with reference TRBV7-3 and TRBJ2-6 gives the whole variable domain GAGVSQTPSNKVTEKGKYVELRCDPISGHTALYWYRQSLGQGPEFLIYFQGTGAADDSGLPNDRFFAVRPEGSVSTLKIQRTERGDSAVYLCASSLDSSSGANVLTFGAGSRLTVL.

The chain combines TRBV2 with TRBJ1-5; 7 nucleotides line up with TRBD1. V lost 8 bases to trimming and J lost 2 bases; unmatched junction nucleotides: 9. The CDR3 loop spans 15 amino acids. Germline lookup yields CDR1 SNHLY and CDR2 FYNNEI. CDR3 amino acids: CASALNRGGNQPQHF. CDR3 nucleotides: TGTGCCAGCGCACTAAACAGGGGTGGCAATCAGCCCCAGCATTTT. The whole variable domain, remainder taken from reference TRBV2 and TRBJ1-5, is EPEVTQTPSHQVTQMGQEVILRCVPISNHLYFYWYRQILGQKVEFLVSFYNNEISEKSEIFDDQFSVERPDGSNFTLKIRSTKLEDSAMYFCASALNRGGNQPQHFGDGTRLSIL.

The chain couples TRBV5-4 to TRBJ2-3; D is perhaps TRBD2 (5 bases). With 3 bases removed from V and 4 bases from J, the gap between germline ends came to 9 bases. Germline V gives CDR1 SGHNT, CDR2 YYREEE (reference sequence). The CDR3 is made up of 13 amino acids. For the CDR3, the DNA is TGTGCCAGCAGCTGGACTCTGGCAGATACGCAGTATTTT. Translating it yields CASSWTLADTQYF.

The chain combines TRBV28 with TRBJ2-5, with 12 bases fitting TRBD1. This CDR3 spans 17 amino acids. With V trimmed by 4 bases and J by 4 bases, 10 bases remained unmatched. Germline lookup yields CDR1 MDHEN and CDR2 SYDVKM. The DNA of the CDR3 is TGTGCCAGCAGTTCACCGGGACAGGGGGCCGGGGGAGAGACCCAGTACTTC. Protein: CASSSPGQGAGGETQYF. Combining the CDR3 with reference TRBV28 and TRBJ2-5 gives the whole variable domain DVKVTQSSRYLVKRTGEKVFLECVQDMDHENMFWYRQDPGLGLRLIYFSYDVKMKEKGDIPEGYSVSREKKERFSLILESASTNQTSMYLCASSSPGQGAGGETQYFGPGTRLLVL.

The gene calls are TRBV7-9 and TRBJ1-5, with 7 bases aligning to TRBD1. With 5 bases clipped from V and 11 bases from J, the junction kept 18 bases outside the gene matches. The CDR3 spans 16 residues. Germline-derived CDR1 and CDR2 are SEHNR and FQNEAQ (reference sequence). CDR3 protein: CASSLRDRAKISAQHF. The CDR3, as DNA: TGTGCCAGCAGCCTACGGGACAGAGCCAAAATTTCGGCCCAGCATTTT.

This chain connects TRBV5-1 to TRBJ1-1, with D possibly being TRBD1 (5 bases). The length of the CDR3 is 13 residues. CDR1 and CDR2 from the germline V gene are SGHRS and YFSETQ. V shed 1 base and J shed 4 bases, with 8 bases lying between them. CDR3 coding DNA: TGCGCCAGCAGCTTGATCGGGGGCACTGAAGCTTTCTTT. This translates into CASSLIGGTEAFF. The entire variable domain, with the rest obtained from reference TRBV5-1 and TRBJ1-1, is as follows: KAGVTQTPRYLIKTRGQQVTLSCSPISGHRSVSWYQQTPGQGLQFLFEYFSETQRNKGNFPGRFSGRQFSNSRSEMNVSTLELGDSALYLCASSLIGGTEAFFGQGTRLTVV.

The chain couples TRBV27 to TRBJ2-2, with D possibly being TRBD1 (5 bases). The CDR3 has 12 residues. Per germline, CDR1 MNHEY and CDR2 SMNVEV (reference sequence). Trimming pared 4 bases from V and 5 bases from J, leaving 5 bases between. CDR3 nucleotides: TGTGCCAGCAGTTCAGGGACCGGGGAGCTGTTTTTT. This sequence encodes CASSSGTGELFF.

The rearrangement links TRBV6-5 to TRBJ1-1; D remains ambiguous. The germline V gene encodes CDR1 MNHEY and CDR2 SVGAGI. This CDR3 is built from 11 residues. V lost 8 bases and J lost 9, with 13 bases in between. The DNA for the CDR3 is TGTGCCAGCGGGCGCAGTTTTAAAGCTTTCTTT. Its protein product is CASGRSFKAFF.